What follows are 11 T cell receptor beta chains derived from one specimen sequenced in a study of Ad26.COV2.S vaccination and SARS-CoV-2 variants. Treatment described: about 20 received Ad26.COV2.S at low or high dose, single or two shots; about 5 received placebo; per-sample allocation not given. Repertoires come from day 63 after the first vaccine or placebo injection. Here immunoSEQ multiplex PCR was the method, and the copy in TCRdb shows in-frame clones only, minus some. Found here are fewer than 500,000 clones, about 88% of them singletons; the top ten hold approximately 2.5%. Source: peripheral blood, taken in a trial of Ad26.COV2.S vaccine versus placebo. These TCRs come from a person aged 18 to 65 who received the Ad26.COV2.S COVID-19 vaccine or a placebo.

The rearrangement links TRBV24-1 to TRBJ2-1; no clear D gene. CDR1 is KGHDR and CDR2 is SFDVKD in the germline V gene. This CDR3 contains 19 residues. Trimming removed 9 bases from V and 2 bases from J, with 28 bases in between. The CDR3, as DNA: TGTGCCACCGCTTTAACGCCCAATGACCCGGAGCTCCCCTACAATGAGCAGTTCTTC. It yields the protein CATALTPNDPELPYNEQFF.

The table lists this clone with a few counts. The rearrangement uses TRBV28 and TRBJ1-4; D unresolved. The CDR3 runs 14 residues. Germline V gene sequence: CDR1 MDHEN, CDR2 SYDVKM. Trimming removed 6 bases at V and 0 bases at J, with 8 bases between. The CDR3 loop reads CASSTTSTNEKLFF. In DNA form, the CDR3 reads TGTGCCAGCAGCACAACTTCAACTAATGAAAAACTGTTTTTT. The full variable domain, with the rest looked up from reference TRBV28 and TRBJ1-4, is DVKVTQSSRYLVKRTGEKVFLECVQDMDHENMFWYRQDPGLGLRLIYFSYDVKMKEKGDIPEGYSVSREKKERFSLILESASTNQTSMYLCASSTTSTNEKLFFGSGTQLSVL.

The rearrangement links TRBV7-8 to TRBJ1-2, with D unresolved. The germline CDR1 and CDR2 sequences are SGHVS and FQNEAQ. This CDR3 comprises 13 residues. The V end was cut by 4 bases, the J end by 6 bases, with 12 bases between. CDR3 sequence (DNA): TGTGCCAGCAGCTCCAGGACGTATAATGGCTACACCTTC. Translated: CASSSRTYNGYTF.

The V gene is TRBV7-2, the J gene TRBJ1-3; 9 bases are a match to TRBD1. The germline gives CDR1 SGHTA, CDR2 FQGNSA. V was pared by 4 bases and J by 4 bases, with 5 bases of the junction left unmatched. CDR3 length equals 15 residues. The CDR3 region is CASSWDREGGNTIYF. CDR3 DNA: TGTGCCAGCAGCTGGGACAGGGAGGGCGGAAACACCATATATTTT.

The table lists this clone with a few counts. The CDR3 sequence: CASNLAPTVTEAFF. The CDR3 DNA follows: TGTGCCAGCAACCTGGCTCCGACTGTGACTGAAGCTTTCTTT. The chain carries TRBV6-5 and TRBJ1-1, with D unresolved. V was cut by 7 bases and J by 5 bases, with 17 bases left in between. The CDR3 contains 14 residues. CDR1 is MNHEY and CDR2 is SVGAGI in the germline V gene.

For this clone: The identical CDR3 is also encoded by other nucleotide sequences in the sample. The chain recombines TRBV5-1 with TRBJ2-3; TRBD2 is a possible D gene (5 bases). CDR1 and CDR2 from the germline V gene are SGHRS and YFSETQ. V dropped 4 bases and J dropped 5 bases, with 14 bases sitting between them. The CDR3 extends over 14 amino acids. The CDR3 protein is CASSLAVSGDTQYF. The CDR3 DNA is TGCGCCAGCAGCCTGGCGGTGAGCGGAGATACGCAGTATTTT. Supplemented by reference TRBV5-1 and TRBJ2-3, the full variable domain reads KAGVTQTPRYLIKTRGQQVTLSCSPISGHRSVSWYQQTPGQGLQFLFEYFSETQRNKGNFPGRFSGRQFSNSRSEMNVSTLELGDSALYLCASSLAVSGDTQYFGPGTRLTVL.

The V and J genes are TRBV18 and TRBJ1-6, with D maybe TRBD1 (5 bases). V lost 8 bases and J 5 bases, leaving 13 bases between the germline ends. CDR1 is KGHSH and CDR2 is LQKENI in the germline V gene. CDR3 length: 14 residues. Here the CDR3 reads CASTGTANNSPLHF. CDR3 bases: TGTGCCAGCACCGGGACTGCTAATAATTCACCCCTCCACTTT.

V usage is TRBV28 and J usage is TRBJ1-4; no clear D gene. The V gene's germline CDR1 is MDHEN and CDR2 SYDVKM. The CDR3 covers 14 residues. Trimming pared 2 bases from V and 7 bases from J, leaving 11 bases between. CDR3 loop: CASSLGFPVEKLFF. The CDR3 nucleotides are TGTGCCAGCAGTTTAGGCTTTCCGGTTGAAAAACTGTTTTTT.

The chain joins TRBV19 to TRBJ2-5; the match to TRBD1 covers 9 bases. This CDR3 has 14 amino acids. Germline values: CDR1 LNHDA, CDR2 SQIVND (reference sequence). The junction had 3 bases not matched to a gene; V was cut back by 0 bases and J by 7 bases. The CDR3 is CASSIDLGQGTQYF. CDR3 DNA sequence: TGTGCCAGTAGTATAGACCTGGGACAGGGGACCCAGTACTTC.

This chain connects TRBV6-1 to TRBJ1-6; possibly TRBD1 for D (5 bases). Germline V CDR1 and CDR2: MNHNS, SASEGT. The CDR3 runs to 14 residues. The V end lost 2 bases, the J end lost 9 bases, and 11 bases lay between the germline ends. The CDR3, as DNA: TGTGCCAGCAGTGAACTGGCAGGGAGTTCACCCCTCCACTTT. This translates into CASSELAGSSPLHF.

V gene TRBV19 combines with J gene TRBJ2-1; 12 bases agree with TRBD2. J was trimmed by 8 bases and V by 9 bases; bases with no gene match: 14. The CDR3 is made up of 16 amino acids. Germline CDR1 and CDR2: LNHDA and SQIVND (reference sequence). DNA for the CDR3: TGTGCCAGCTCCTCTCGAGGACTAGCGGGACTTGATGAGCAGTTCTTC. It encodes CASSSRGLAGLDEQFF.